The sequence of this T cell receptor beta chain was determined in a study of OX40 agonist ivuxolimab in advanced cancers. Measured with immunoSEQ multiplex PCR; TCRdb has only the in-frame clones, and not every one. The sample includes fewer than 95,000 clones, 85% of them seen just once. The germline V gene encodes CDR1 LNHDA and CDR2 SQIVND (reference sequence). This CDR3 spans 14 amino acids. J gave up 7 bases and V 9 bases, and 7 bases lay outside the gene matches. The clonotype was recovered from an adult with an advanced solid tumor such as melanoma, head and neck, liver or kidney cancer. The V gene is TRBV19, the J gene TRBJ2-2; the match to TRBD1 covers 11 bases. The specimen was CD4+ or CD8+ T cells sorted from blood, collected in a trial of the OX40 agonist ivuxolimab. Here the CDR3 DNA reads TGTGCCAGCACCCAGGGACAGGGGGTCGGGGAGCTGTTTTTT. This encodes CASTQGQGVGELFF. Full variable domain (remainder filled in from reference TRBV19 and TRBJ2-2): DGGITQSPKYLFRKEGQNVTLSCEQNLNHDAMYWYRQDPGQGLRLIYYSQIVNDFQKGDIAEGYSVSREKKESFPLTVTSAQKNPTAFYLCASTQGQGVGELFFGEGSRLTVL.